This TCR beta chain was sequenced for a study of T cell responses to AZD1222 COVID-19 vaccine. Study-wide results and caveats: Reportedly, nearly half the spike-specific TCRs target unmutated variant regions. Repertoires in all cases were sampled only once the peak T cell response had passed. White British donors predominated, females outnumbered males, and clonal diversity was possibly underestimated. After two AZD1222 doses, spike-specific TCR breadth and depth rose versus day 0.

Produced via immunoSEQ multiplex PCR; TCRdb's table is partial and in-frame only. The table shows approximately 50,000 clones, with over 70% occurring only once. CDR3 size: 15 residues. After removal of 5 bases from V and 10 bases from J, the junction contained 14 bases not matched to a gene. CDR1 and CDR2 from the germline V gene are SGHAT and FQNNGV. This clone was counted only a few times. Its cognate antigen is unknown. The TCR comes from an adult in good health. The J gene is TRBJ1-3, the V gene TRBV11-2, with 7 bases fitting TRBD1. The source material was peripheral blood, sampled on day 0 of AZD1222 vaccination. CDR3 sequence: CASSVTDQGVATIYF. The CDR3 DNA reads TGTGCCAGCAGCGTCACTGATCAGGGGGTGGCAACCATATATTTT.